These 29 T cell receptor beta chains share one sample of origin, sequenced in a study of cytomegalovirus exposure and HLA in healthy donors (dated by TCRdb to about 2017). Receptors were amplified or captured by the immunoSEQ multiplex PCR assay. A mixture of 60 forward primers for TCR Vbeta segments and 13 reverse primers for TCR Jbeta segments was used in the multiplex PCR. TCRdb stores this immuneACCESS table with in-frame sequences only. Part of the clones is absent; in the studies checked, under half of the shortfall reflects unresolved V genes, and no reason is known for the rest. This sample holds roughly 120,000 clones; around 76% were observed only once. The ten largest account for approximately 13% of the sample. Material: PBMCs. The receptors were sampled from a woman aged 55-70 years in good health and CMV-seropositive.

The chain uses TRBV7-9 and TRBJ1-4, with TRBD1 identical over 7 bases. Germline values: CDR1 SEHNR, CDR2 FQNEAQ (reference sequence). The CDR3 contains 15 residues. J was trimmed by 0 bases and V by 5 bases; bases with no gene match: 3. CDR3 residues: CASSPGTATNEKLFF. The CDR3 region has the DNA TGTGCCAGCAGCCCCGGGACAGCAACTAATGAAAAACTGTTTTTT. The full variable domain, with the rest looked up from reference TRBV7-9 and TRBJ1-4, is DTGVSQNPRHKITKRGQNVTFRCDPISEHNRLYWYRQTLGQGPEFLTYFQNEAQLEKSRLLSDRFSAERPKGSFSTLEIQRTEQGDSAMYLCASSPGTATNEKLFFGSGTQLSVL.

This chain links TRBV18 with TRBJ1-1; no definite D call. The CDR3 spans 12 residues. The germline V and J ends were trimmed by 4 bases and 0 bases, with 3 bases remaining between them. Germline assignment: CDR1 KGHSH and CDR2 LQKENI. Here the CDR3 reads CASSQLNTEAFF. As DNA, the CDR3 is TGTGCCAGCTCACAGCTGAACACTGAAGCTTTCTTT.

The sample holds a few counts of this clone. The chain is built from TRBV30 and TRBJ2-1, with 7 bases fitting TRBD1. The V gene end was trimmed by 3 bases and the J gene end by 5 bases; junction bases not matched to a gene: 4. The CDR3 is 13 amino acids. Germline V gene sequence: CDR1 GTSNPN, CDR2 SVGIG (reference sequence). CDR3 in amino acids: CAWSRGTDNEQFF. CDR3 DNA: TGTGCCTGGAGCCGAGGGACAGACAATGAGCAGTTCTTC.

This chain connects TRBV12-5 to TRBJ1-4, with TRBD1 as a possible D gene (6 bases). Germline V CDR1 and CDR2: LGHNT, FRNRAP. This CDR3 is built from 16 residues. Trimming removed 2 bases from V and 5 bases from J, with 15 bases in between. CDR3 nucleotides: TGTGCTAGTGGTTTGATGTTACAGGGCGCGAATGAAAAACTGTTTTTT. Translating it yields CASGLMLQGANEKLFF.

The chain uses TRBV2 and TRBJ2-1, with 10 bases matching TRBD2. After removal of 7 bases from V and 7 bases from J, the junction contained 4 bases not matched to a gene. CDR1 is SNHLY and CDR2 is FYNNEI in the germline V gene. This CDR3 has 13 amino acids. The CDR3 sequence: CASKSGGANEQFF. The CDR3 nucleotides are TGTGCCAGCAAGAGCGGGGGGGCAAATGAGCAGTTCTTC.

This chain links TRBV27 with TRBJ1-4, with D possibly being TRBD1 (6 bases). There are 14 residues in the CDR3. Trimming shortened V by 5 bases and J by 5 bases, and 12 bases separated the two germline ends. Germline CDR1 reads MNHEY; CDR2 reads SMNVEV (reference sequence). This chain's CDR3 is CASSEGQPNEKLFF. The CDR3 bases are TGTGCCAGCAGTGAGGGACAACCAAATGAAAAACTGTTTTTT.

This chain links TRBV6-6 with TRBJ2-4, with a tentative D call TRBD2 (6 bases). The V gene's germline CDR1 is MNHNY and CDR2 SVGAGI (reference sequence). The V gene lost 6 bases and the J gene lost 8 bases, with 11 bases spanning the gap. The CDR3 sequence is 12 residues long. This CDR3 reads CASRSREDIQYF. The DNA of the CDR3 is TGTGCCAGCAGAAGCAGGGAGGACATTCAGTACTTC.

This clone has more than one count but fewer than ten. The rearrangement joins TRBV18 to TRBJ2-7; possible D gene TRBD1, 6 bases. The V end was cut by 3 bases, the J end by 5 bases, with 20 bases between. Germline CDR1 is KGHSH and CDR2 is LQKENI. The CDR3 extends over 16 amino acids. The CDR3 loop is CASSPSGVLSPHEQYF. CDR3 DNA: TGTGCCAGCTCACCTTCAGGGGTTCTTAGTCCCCACGAGCAGTACTTC.

The V and J genes are TRBV7-2 and TRBJ1-5; D gene ambiguous. Trimming removed 1 base at V and 7 bases at J, with 17 bases between. The CDR3 length is 16 residues. The germline V gene encodes CDR1 SGHTA and CDR2 FQGNSA. The CDR3 nucleotides are TGTGCCAGCAGCTTAGGGTCAGGCATTCTCCCCCAGCCCCAGCATTTT. Translating it yields CASSLGSGILPQPQHF. Using reference TRBV7-2 and TRBJ1-5 for the parts outside the CDR3, the full variable domain is GAGVSQSPSNKVTEKGKDVELRCDPISGHTALYWYRQSLGQGLEFLIYFQGNSAPDKSGLPSDRFSAERTGGSVSTLTIQRTQQEDSAVYLCASSLGSGILPQPQHFGDGTRLSIL.

The CDR3 DNA reads as TGTGCCAGCAGCTTACGGGGTAACTATGGCTACACCTTC. This codes for CASSLRGNYGYTF. This chain links TRBV7-2 with TRBJ1-2; D uncertain. From germline, CDR1 is SGHTA and CDR2 FQGNSA. The length of the CDR3 is 13 residues. V was shortened by 2 bases and J by 1 base, with 5 bases between the two germline ends.

The rearrangement uses TRBV27 and TRBJ1-6; 7 bases are a match to TRBD1. J gave up 5 bases and V 6 bases, and 1 base lay outside the gene matches. The V gene's germline CDR1 is MNHEY and CDR2 SMNVEV (reference sequence). The CDR3 runs to 13 residues. The CDR3 coding sequence is TGTGCCAGCAGGGGACAGAATAATTCACCCCTCCACTTT. This encodes CASRGQNNSPLHF.

The J gene is TRBJ2-3, the V gene TRBV9; 8 bases line up with TRBD2. The V and J ends lost 2 bases and 2 bases, in that order; junction bases with no gene match: 4. CDR1 and CDR2 (germline): SGDLS, YYNGEE. This CDR3 has 15 residues. CDR3: CASSVGTRHTDTQYF. The CDR3 bases are TGTGCCAGCAGCGTCGGGACTAGACACACAGATACGCAGTATTTT.

This clone occurred a few times. The chain joins TRBV6-5 to TRBJ1-2; D possibly corresponds to TRBD1 (5 bases). V lost 6 bases and J 2 bases, leaving 10 bases between the germline ends. The CDR3 loop spans 13 amino acids. From germline, CDR1 is MNHEY and CDR2 SVGAGI. Here the CDR3 DNA reads TGTGCCAGCAGCCAGGGATCGAACTATGGCTACACCTTC. Amino acids: CASSQGSNYGYTF.

About this clone: Other DNA sequences in this specimen translate into the identical CDR3. The J gene is TRBJ2-7, the V gene TRBV7-9, with 10 nucleotides matching TRBD2. The length of the CDR3 is 19 residues. V was clipped by 4 bases and J by 4 bases; unmatched bases: 19. Germline V gene lookup returns CDR1 SEHNR and CDR2 FQNEAQ (reference sequence). CDR3 coding DNA: TGTGCCAGCAGCTCCAACACGGGAACTAGCGGGGCCCTCGGGTACGAGCAGTACTTC. Translated, it gives CASSSNTGTSGALGYEQYF.

This chain links TRBV7-8 with TRBJ2-7; TRBD2 might be the D (6 bases). Germline CDR1 reads SGHVS; CDR2 reads FQNEAQ. Deletions cut 1 base from V and 5 bases from J, with 12 bases between. This CDR3 has 14 amino acids. This CDR3 reads CASSLVAGKNEQYF. CDR3 nucleotide sequence: TGTGCCAGCAGCTTAGTTGCGGGGAAAAACGAGCAGTACTTC.

This chain connects TRBV29-1 to TRBJ1-2, with D tentatively TRBD1 (6 bases). Germline V gene lookup returns CDR1 SQVTM and CDR2 ANQGSEA. The CDR3 consists of 17 residues. Trimming left V 3 bases short and J 5 bases short, with 25 bases between. As DNA, the CDR3 is TGCAGCGTTGAGTGGTGGGACTCGAGAGGGGGGGCATATGGCTACACCTTC. As protein: CSVEWWDSRGGAYGYTF.

This clone was seen once. This chain links TRBV5-1 with TRBJ2-7; D gene unclear. V was clipped by 0 bases and J by 0 bases, with 10 bases between them. In germline, CDR1 is SGHRS, CDR2 YFSETQ. There are 15 residues in the CDR3. Here the CDR3 DNA reads TGCGCCAGCAGCTTGGACCAACAACCCTCCTACGAGCAGTACTTC. As protein: CASSLDQQPSYEQYF.

Points on this clone: Compared with germline, one end of the junction differs, possibly owing to a read error. The V gene is TRBV27, the J gene TRBJ1-2; D is undetermined. Germline V lookup: CDR1 MNHEY, CDR2 SMNVEV (reference sequence). The CDR3 length is 14 residues. CDR3 in amino acids: CAGSLSGANYGYTF. CDR3 DNA sequence: TGTGCCGGCAGTTTGTCCGGAGCAAACTATGGCTACACCTTC.

The rearrangement links TRBV5-6 to TRBJ2-4; D is unclear. The CDR3 totals 13 residues. Looked up from germline, CDR1 is SGHDT and CDR2 is YYEEEE. V shed 4 bases and J shed 9 bases, with 14 bases lying between them. The CDR3 DNA reads as TGTGCCAGCAGCCTGAAAATAGAAGCCATTCAGTACTTC. It translates to CASSLKIEAIQYF.

V is TRBV23-1 and J is TRBJ1-3, with TRBD1 identical over 8 bases. TRBV23-1 is treated as an ORF (open reading frame) with a function not yet certain. The CDR3 is made up of 17 amino acids. V lost 3 bases, J lost 3 bases, and 10 bases stayed unmatched. Here the CDR3 reads CASSHQRTGRSGNTIYF. CDR3 sequence (DNA): TGCGCCAGCAGTCATCAACGGACAGGGCGAAGTGGAAACACCATATATTTT.

The CDR3 is CATRTGQGRDGENYGYTF. The CDR3 DNA sequence: TGTGCCACCAGGACCGGACAGGGCCGGGATGGGGAAAACTATGGCTACACCTTC. The chain recombines TRBV15 with TRBJ1-2; 8 bases align to TRBD1. V lost 6 bases, J lost 2 bases, and 17 bases stayed unmatched. The CDR3 is 18 residues long. Germline CDR1 reads LNHNV; CDR2 reads YYDKDF (reference sequence).

The J gene is TRBJ1-4, the V gene TRBV6-5; the D gene is possibly TRBD1 (5 bases). The germline V and J ends were trimmed by 6 bases and 4 bases, with 9 bases remaining between them. This CDR3 contains 13 residues. In germline, CDR1 is MNHEY, CDR2 SVGAGI. The CDR3 sequence: CASRRQSNEKLFF. CDR3 DNA: TGTGCCAGCAGGAGACAGAGTAATGAAAAACTGTTTTTT.

The rearrangement links TRBV18 to TRBJ1-2; TRBD1 matches 10 bases. V shed 5 bases, J shed 6 bases, and the junction held 0 bases outside the gene matches. Germline loops: CDR1 KGHSH, CDR2 LQKENI. CDR3 length: 12 amino acids. This CDR3 is CASSGTGDGYTF. The CDR3 bases are TGTGCCAGCTCAGGGACAGGGGATGGCTACACCTTC.

This clone was detected a few times. The rearrangement links TRBV11-2 to TRBJ1-1, with D uncertain. V lost 3 bases and J 1 base, leaving 12 bases between the germline ends. Germline V CDR1 and CDR2: SGHAT, FQNNGV. The CDR3 consists of 15 residues. DNA for the CDR3: TGTGCCAGCAGCTTCTGGTTGGACTCGAACACTGAAGCTTTCTTT. Translation gives CASSFWLDSNTEAFF.

The rearrangement uses TRBV27 and TRBJ1-1; 7 positions match TRBD1. The V segment lost 6 bases and the J segment 6 bases; nucleotides outside the gene matches: 10. Germline CDR1 and CDR2: MNHEY and SMNVEV (reference sequence). This CDR3 is 14 amino acids long. Here the CDR3 DNA reads TGTGCCAGCAGGTCCCGACAGGGTATCTCTGAAGCTTTCTTT. Its protein product is CASRSRQGISEAFF.

V gene TRBV7-2 combines with J gene TRBJ2-2; TRBD2 aligns across 8 bases. The CDR3 covers 16 residues. Germline V lookup: CDR1 SGHTA, CDR2 FQGNSA. V lost 3 bases to trimming and J lost 1 base; unmatched junction nucleotides: 4. CDR3 sequence (DNA): TGTGCCAGCAGCTTGTTCGCGGGAGGGAACACCGGGGAGCTGTTTTTT. Residues: CASSLFAGGNTGELFF.

V is TRBV5-4 and J is TRBJ2-1; 7 nucleotides agree with TRBD2. The CDR3 extends over 19 amino acids. Germline CDR1 is SGHNT and CDR2 is YYREEE (reference sequence). Germline trimming cut 4 bases from V and 0 bases from J; bases unmatched to any gene: 16. The CDR3: CASSASGIRTLRSYNEQFF. CDR3 in DNA: TGTGCCAGCAGCGCGAGCGGGATCAGGACACTACGCTCCTACAATGAGCAGTTCTTC. The variable domain in full, completed from reference TRBV5-4 and TRBJ2-1, reads ETGVTQSPTHLIKTRGQQVTLRCSSQSGHNTVSWYQQALGQGPQFIFQYYREEENGRGNFPPRFSGLQFPNYSSELNVNALELDDSALYLCASSASGIRTLRSYNEQFFGPGTRLTVL.

The chain couples TRBV6-6 to TRBJ2-2; 10 bases line up with TRBD2. The CDR3 is 15 residues long. Losses at the gene ends were 6 bases for V and 3 bases for J; bases not matched to a gene: 4. Germline V gene data show CDR1 as MNHNY and CDR2 as SVGAGI (reference sequence). This CDR3 is CASSPLAGDTGELFF. CDR3 sequence (DNA): TGTGCCAGCAGCCCTCTAGCGGGAGACACCGGGGAGCTGTTTTTT.

The chain carries TRBV11-2 and TRBJ2-5; D call uncertain. The J call may be mistaken, given a closer DNA end match to TRBJ2-7. Germline CDR1 and CDR2: SGHAT and FQNNGV. CDR3 length: 11 residues. CDR3 in DNA: TGTGCCAGCAGCTTACACTACGAGCAGTACTTC. It codes for CASSLHYEQYF.